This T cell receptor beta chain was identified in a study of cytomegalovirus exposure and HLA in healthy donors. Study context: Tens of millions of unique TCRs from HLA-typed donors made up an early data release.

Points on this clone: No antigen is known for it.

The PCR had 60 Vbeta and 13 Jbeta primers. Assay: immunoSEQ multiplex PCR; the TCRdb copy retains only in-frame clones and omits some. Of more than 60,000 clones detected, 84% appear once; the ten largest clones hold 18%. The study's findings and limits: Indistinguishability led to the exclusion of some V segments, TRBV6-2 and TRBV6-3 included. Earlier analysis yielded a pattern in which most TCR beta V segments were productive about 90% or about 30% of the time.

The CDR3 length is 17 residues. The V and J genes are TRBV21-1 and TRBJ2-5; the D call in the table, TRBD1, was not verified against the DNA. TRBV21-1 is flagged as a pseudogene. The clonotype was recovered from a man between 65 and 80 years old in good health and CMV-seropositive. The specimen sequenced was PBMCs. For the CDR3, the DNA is TGTGCCAGCAGCAAAGACCCGGCAGGGGGCGCTTCGGAGACCCAGTACTTC. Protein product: CASSKDPAGGASETQYF.